This T cell receptor (beta chain) was found in a study of cytomegalovirus exposure and HLA in healthy donors (dated 2017 in TCRdb). Background on the whole study: An earlier analysis of approximately 640 of the donors reported 250 to 350 Gb of sequence data and 117 million unique TCR beta sequences from 150 million to 200 million T cells. An early release covering 550 to 650 HLA-typed donors comprised approximately 290 gigabases of sequencing data and 85 million to 100 million unique TCR sequences. Of the roughly 400 genotyped donors, approximately 83% fell in the genetic ancestry cluster associated with self-reported Caucasian donors. The study aimed to test whether signatures of past pathogen exposure could be identified by cataloging public T cell receptors. The study profiled the T cell repertoires of under 700 subjects by immunosequencing and related them to cytomegalovirus serostatus. Besides the first cohort of roughly 660 subjects, a separate validation cohort made up of roughly 120 different subjects was used. High-throughput TCR immunosequencing, statistical association of individual TCRs with disease status, and machine learning were combined to predict cytomegalovirus infection status. A later analysis re-analyzed previously published TCR beta repertoires from 666 donors and added high-resolution HLA genotyping to study TCR occurrence patterns. The later analysis used no new phenotypic data to find candidate immune exposures, relying instead on TCR beta sequences and their occurrence across donors. An earlier analysis of 587 of the donors applied high-throughput TCR beta sequencing to assess whether each TCR beta V gene segment acted as functional or pseudogenic. Alongside the repertoire data, information on donor age, sex, ethnicity and CMV serostatus was compiled. A later genetic analysis used genome-wide SNP genotypes for about 60% of the roughly 700 donors, treating that subset as a discovery cohort. All discovery cohort repertoires had been generated using a single sequencing platform. HLA typing included class I and class II loci at four-digit resolution. Typing coverage differed by locus: A, B, C, DRB1 and DQB1 were typed in about 629-640 donors, DQA1 in approximately 520, DPA1 in some 600, and DPB1 in just under 490. Four or five DR-DQ haplotypes were handled as single units for association and clustering, since linkage in the cohort was strong. Among 398 genotyped donors of the cohort, an average of around 220,000 unique TCR beta nucleotide sequences was sequenced per donor, of which roughly 17% were non-productive. What the study reported, not specific to this receptor: A later analysis found that TCR association rates varied across HLA loci, with DRB1 alleles showing the most associated TCRs and HLA-C alleles the fewest. In a later analysis, most CMV-associated TCR beta chains were found to appear HLA-restricted, with HLA associations seemingly driven largely by CMV exposure. A few of the identified cytomegalovirus-associated TCR beta chains were confirmed in vitro to be specific for cytomegalovirus antigens. Immune exposure information for the cohort was limited to CMV serostatus. This cohort had only TCR beta chains sequenced, and the lack of alpha or paired-chain data limited which features could be detected. A further reported finding was that TCR beta sequences accurately predicted the HLA-A and HLA-B alleles for most subjects in the first cohort. Assigning TCR associations to individual alleles was difficult when HLA alleles, especially DR and DQ, strongly co-occurred. A total of 164 TCR beta chains were listed by the study as associated with cytomegalovirus. The earlier analysis of approximately 590 of the donors excluded about 16 rarely observed V segments, including chromosome 9 orphons, because counts were too low. In a later analysis, HLA-associated TCR beta chains showed more clonal expansion and lower generation probabilities than non-associated chains that were equally common. According to the authors, the approach could potentially be generalized to other disease states and immunological phenotypes. Most TCR sequences were seen in very few donors, while some public TCRs were found in many individuals. Because HLA typing was missing for some donors at each locus, association tests included only the typed subset. In a later analysis, several top co-occurrence clusters were reported to appear linked to parvovirus B19, influenza, CMV and Epstein-Barr virus. The 87-base-pair reads could not distinguish some IMGT-functional V segments, including TRBV6-2 and TRBV6-3, so those segments were excluded. In a later genetic analysis, a missense DCLRE1C variant was associated with V-gene and J-gene trimming of TCR beta chains, and the association was replicated in an independent cohort. A group of highly shared sequence variants was considered likely to be a technical artifact of the sequencing pipeline. A later genetic analysis reported fewer N-insertions in productive TCRs among donors in an Asian-associated ancestry cluster than the roughly 690-donor mean. The classifier was reported to diagnose cytomegalovirus status with high specificity and sensitivity in both the original and validation cohorts. In a later analysis, over 15,000 TCR beta sequences were associated with specific HLA alleles at a false discovery rate of 0.05. Correlated functional status among segregating V segments might reflect linkage disequilibrium, but an unknown experimental factor could not be ruled out. Broadly in line with IMGT annotations, most TCR beta V segments showed up in productive rearrangements about 87% or about 30% of the time in an earlier analysis of around 550 of the donors. The presence/absence analyses assumed that sequencing depth was roughly uniform across donors, and that assumption may not be true.

The cohort was made up of 500 to 800 healthy bone marrow donors. At the time of sampling, all cohort members were nominally healthy, though unrecorded immune exposures were likely present. The donor tested CMV seronegative and was one of the 352 seronegative cohort members. A peripheral blood sample was collected from each donor, and TCR beta sequencing was performed on peripheral blood mononuclear cells. Genomic DNA extraction from the blood cell samples was performed with the Qiagen DNeasy Blood Extraction Kit. Libraries were constructed by the immunoSEQ multiplex PCR assay. A mixture of 60 forward primers for TCR Vbeta segments and 13 reverse primers for TCR Jbeta segments was used in the multiplex PCR. The CDR3 region of rearranged TCR beta genes was amplified from genomic DNA by a multiplex PCR assay. On the Illumina HiSeq System, the amplified TCR beta libraries were sequenced as 87-base-pair reads. The study's processing was this. A later analysis tallied 70 million to 100 million unique TCR beta chains across the 550 to 850 repertoires, and around 10 million of those chains were shared by two or more donors. Raw reads were error-corrected and collapsed into unique sequences by a nearest-neighbor algorithm in which closely related sequences were merged to remove PCR and sequencing errors. To assign V, D and J gene segments, CDR3 sequences were aligned to IMGT reference sequences. For a sequence to be retained, at least a six-nucleotide match to both a V gene segment and a J gene segment was required. A rearrangement was called productive if the CDR3 had no stop codons and remained in frame with V and J, and every other rearrangement was called non-productive. CDR3 was defined according to IMGT convention as the region running from the second conserved V-encoded cysteine to the conserved J-encoded phenylalanine. Sequences without an unambiguous match to a single V gene segment were excluded from the earlier analysis of a few hundred of the donors. In an earlier analysis of 587 of the donors, a V segment was called functional when productive rearrangements were above 56.7%, and segregating when the standard deviation between donors exceeded 5%. A statistical classification framework was developed to diagnose cytomegalovirus status using the catalog of TCR beta chain sequences. In a later analysis, TCR nucleotide sequences were compared against IMGT/GENE-DB human TR gene sequences so that V and J genes could be assigned. The TCRdist pipeline was used in a later analysis to assign CDR3 sequences and most-parsimonious VDJ recombination scenarios. In a later analysis, every TCR beta chain was defined by the combination of its CDR3 amino acid sequence and its V-gene family, and reads without a unique V-gene family were dropped. As a way to deal with suspected cross-contamination and a sequencing artifact, a later analysis dropped roughly 620 nucleotide sequences that were highly shared and had low generation probability. A later analysis calculated a clonal expansion index for each public chain from normalized within-repertoire ranks of inferred template counts. In a later analysis, generation probabilities were computed with a VDJ recombination model fitted to out-of-frame rearrangements, and the resulting probabilities were checked against IGoR. In a later analysis, TCR-TCR, TCR-HLA and TCR-CMV co-occurrence was scored with hypergeometric tests, and a repertoire-size bias correction was applied to TCR pairs. In a later analysis, false discovery rates were estimated by permuting HLA or CMV assignments 20 times. In a later analysis, co-occurring TCRs were grouped using DBSCAN, and TCRdist sequence similarity was added for clustering within HLA-allele-positive subsets. Repertoires with fewer than 30,000 or more than 120,000 public chains, plus five repertoires with anomalous nucleotide sharing, were excluded from co-occurrence clustering. Drawn from immuneACCESS, this table holds only the in-frame rearrangements with V and J called that TCRdb kept. Clones are partly lost; checked studies trace under half to an unresolved V gene and leave the rest unexplained. V, J and clone size reflect that table, while D and trimming were determined from the DNA. The sample has over 200,000 clones on record, around 73% of them singletons. Of the sample, approximately 3.9% falls within the top ten clones.

Note on this clone: Its specific antigen is unknown. The sample holds no much larger clone one base away, and base qualities are not on file.

V is clipped by 4 bases and J by 6 bases, and the sequence between their germline boundaries is 19 bases long. From the cysteine through the phenylalanine, the CDR3 covers 16 amino acids. Only the CDR3 region is kept as DNA, spanning 48 bases read in frame from base 1. CDR1 and CDR2, looked up from the germline V gene, are MNHNS and SASEGT. The sequencing sample was made of PBMCs. This TCR was recovered from a male donor in good health and CMV-seronegative. This chain is built from TRBV6-1 and TRBJ2-4, with TRBD2 as a weak D call on 5 bases. The nucleotide sequence reads TGTGCCAGCAGTGTGTCCGAGGGTCGATCTGGAAACATTCAGTACTTC. It translates as CASSVSEGRSGNIQYF.